The 21 T cell receptor beta chains below come from one sample, sequenced in a study of blood T cell repertoires in COVID-19. Profiling relied on immunoSEQ multiplex PCR, and the TCRdb table lists in-frame clones only, not all of them. This table has about 310,000 clones, about 85% appearing once. The specimen sequenced was PBMCs or T cells enriched from blood (not recorded which). The receptors were gathered from a woman aged 25-40 years who had been exposed to COVID-19.

This sequence joins TRBV29-1 and TRBJ1-3; D is unclear. The V end was cut by 4 bases, the J end by 7 bases, with 14 bases between. Germline loops: CDR1 SQVTM, CDR2 ANQGSEA. This CDR3 has 13 amino acids. The CDR3 nucleotides read TGCAGCGTTGGTCTGAGGGCCGGGAACACCATATATTTT. This codes for CSVGLRAGNTIYF.

The genes are TRBV6-5 and TRBJ2-2; TRBD2 might be the D (6 bases). The germline CDR1 and CDR2 sequences are MNHEY and SVGAGI. Deletions cut 3 bases from V and 5 bases from J, with 16 bases between. The CDR3 has 16 residues. The CDR3 DNA is TGTGCCAGCAGTTATCGGGGCGTGGGGGGAACCGGGGAGCTGTTTTTT. This translates into CASSYRGVGGTGELFF.

This clone was seen once. The rearrangement links TRBV6-5 to TRBJ2-7; 7 bases fit TRBD2. Trimming cost V 2 bases and J 0 bases; bases outside gene matches: 4. The V gene's germline CDR1 is MNHEY and CDR2 SVGAGI. This CDR3 contains 15 residues. The DNA of the CDR3 is TGTGCCAGCAGTTACCAAGGCGGGGGCTCCTACGAGCAGTACTTC. Protein sequence: CASSYQGGGSYEQYF.

V and J are TRBV14 and TRBJ1-2; D might be TRBD1 (6 bases). Per the germline V gene, CDR1 is SGHDN and CDR2 is FVKESK. Trimming shortened V by 1 base and J by 4 bases, and 16 bases separated the two germline ends. This CDR3 contains 16 residues. The CDR3 loop reads CASSQVGATGIYGYTF. CDR3 DNA sequence: TGTGCCAGCAGCCAAGTAGGGGCGACAGGAATCTATGGCTACACCTTC.

This chain joins TRBV7-9 and TRBJ2-3; D perhaps matches TRBD1 (6 bases). This CDR3 is built from 15 residues. The germline V gene encodes CDR1 SEHNR and CDR2 FQNEAQ (reference sequence). The V gene lost 4 bases and the J gene lost 4 bases, with 15 bases spanning the gap. CDR3 in DNA: TGTGCCAGCAGCTCAATTACAGGGTTGTCAGATACGCAGTATTTT. Its protein is CASSSITGLSDTQYF.

Concerning this clone: The sample carries other DNA sequences with the same CDR3. This chain uses TRBV7-2 with TRBJ1-5; TRBD1 agrees at 9 bases. CDR1 is SGHTA and CDR2 is FQGNSA in the germline V gene. This CDR3 spans 14 amino acids. The V gene end was trimmed by 5 bases and the J gene end by 4 bases; junction bases not matched to a gene: 3. The CDR3 here is CASSLDRGNQPQHF. In DNA form, the CDR3 reads TGTGCCAGCAGCCTCGACAGGGGGAATCAGCCCCAGCATTTT.

This chain joins TRBV27 and TRBJ1-1; the D is unclear. Trimming left V 4 bases short and J 1 base short, with 10 bases between. Germline V gene data show CDR1 as MNHEY and CDR2 as SMNVEV (reference sequence). The length of the CDR3 is 14 residues. CDR3 in amino acids: CASSSPAGNTEAFF. The CDR3 nucleotides read TGTGCCAGCAGTTCCCCTGCCGGGAACACTGAAGCTTTCTTT.

The rearrangement links TRBV27 to TRBJ2-3, with a tentative D call TRBD2 (6 bases). V shed 4 bases and J shed 2 bases, with 13 bases lying between them. The CDR3 spans 15 residues. In germline, CDR1 is MNHEY, CDR2 SMNVEV (reference sequence). CDR3 amino acids: CASSSEGIATDTQYF. The CDR3 DNA sequence: TGTGCCAGCAGTTCGGAGGGGATAGCCACAGATACGCAGTATTTT.

The chain employs TRBV7-9 and TRBJ1-2, with D tentatively TRBD1 (5 bases). The germline V gene has CDR1 SEHNR and CDR2 FQNEAQ (reference sequence). V shed 0 bases and J shed 4 bases, with 12 bases lying between them. The CDR3 sequence is 15 residues long. The CDR3 DNA follows: TGTGCCAGCAGCTTAGCGGCAGGGCAGGGCTATGGCTACACCTTC. Translating it yields CASSLAAGQGYGYTF.

The rearrangement joins TRBV7-6 to TRBJ2-4; D is perhaps TRBD1 (5 bases). CDR1 SGHVS and CDR2 FNYEAQ come from the germline V gene. This CDR3 comprises 14 residues. The V end was cut by 5 bases, the J end by 6 bases, with 14 bases between. For the CDR3, the DNA is TGTGCCAGCAGCCCCCGGTATCAGGGAAACATTCAGTACTTC. Translated: CASSPRYQGNIQYF.

The V and J genes are TRBV19 and TRBJ2-3; TRBD2 agrees at 12 bases. CDR3 length: 15 amino acids. Trimming at V came to 8 bases and at J to 3 bases, leaving 6 bases not matched to a gene. Germline loops: CDR1 LNHDA, CDR2 SQIVND (reference sequence). CDR3: CASQTSGGRTDTQYF. DNA of the CDR3: TGTGCCAGTCAGACTAGCGGGGGAAGAACAGATACGCAGTATTTT.

In its sample, this clone was seen a few times. V usage is TRBV10-3 and J usage is TRBJ1-2; D possibly corresponds to TRBD1 (6 bases). Trimming took off 8 bases at V and 8 bases at J, with 12 bases between the two ends. The germline V gene encodes CDR1 ENHRY and CDR2 SYGVKD. The CDR3 consists of 11 residues. The CDR3 region is CAIGQGKGYTF. CDR3 nucleotide sequence: TGTGCCATCGGGCAGGGGAAGGGCTACACCTTC.

This sequence joins TRBV7-2 and TRBJ2-5, with D possibly matching TRBD2 (6 bases). The germline V gene has CDR1 SGHTA and CDR2 FQGNSA. V dropped 4 bases and J dropped 7 bases, with 13 bases sitting between them. This CDR3 is 13 amino acids long. The CDR3 here is CASSSQNSGTQYF. The CDR3 nucleotides read TGTGCCAGCAGCTCCCAGAATAGCGGGACCCAGTACTTC.

This clone was detected a few times. The rearrangement joins TRBV27 to TRBJ2-1; 10 bases map to TRBD2. The CDR3 loop spans 15 amino acids. Trimming cost V 4 bases and J 8 bases; bases outside gene matches: 8. Germline V lookup: CDR1 MNHEY, CDR2 SMNVEV (reference sequence). CDR3 in DNA: TGTGCCAGCAGTTCCCAGCGGGGGGGCTGGGATGAGCAGTTCTTC. This encodes CASSSQRGGWDEQFF.

The rearrangement joins TRBV5-5 to TRBJ2-7; D call uncertain. Per germline, CDR1 SGHKS and CDR2 YYEKEE (reference sequence). Trimming removed 0 bases at V and 5 bases at J, with 6 bases between. The CDR3 has 12 amino acids. CDR3 bases: TGTGCCAGCAGCTTGGGTAATAACGAGCAGTACTTC. This encodes CASSLGNNEQYF. The complete variable domain, with remaining parts taken from reference TRBV5-5 and TRBJ2-7, reads DAGVTQSPTHLIKTRGQQVTLRCSPISGHKSVSWYQQVLGQGPQFIFQYYEKEERGRGNFPDRFSARQFPNYSSELNVNALLLGDSALYLCASSLGNNEQYFGPGTRLTVT.

The chain is built from TRBV4-3 and TRBJ2-2; D gene ambiguous. V dropped 0 bases and J dropped 5 bases, with 13 bases sitting between them. The CDR3 is 16 amino acids. The germline CDR1 and CDR2 sequences are LGHNA and YSLEER. DNA of the CDR3: TGCGCCAGCAGCCAAGATGCCGGGTTCTGGACCGGGGAGCTGTTTTTT. Translating gives CASSQDAGFWTGELFF.

This chain joins TRBV19 and TRBJ2-3, with 10 bases aligning to TRBD1. Germline CDR1 is LNHDA and CDR2 is SQIVND (reference sequence). V was clipped by 7 bases and J by 0 bases; unmatched bases: 4. The CDR3 extends over 15 amino acids. The CDR3 DNA sequence: TGTGCCAGTACCGACAGGGGGCAAAGCACAGATACGCAGTATTTT. Translating gives CASTDRGQSTDTQYF. Together with reference TRBV19 and TRBJ2-3, the CDR3 gives the full variable domain: DGGITQSPKYLFRKEGQNVTLSCEQNLNHDAMYWYRQDPGQGLRLIYYSQIVNDFQKGDIAEGYSVSREKKESFPLTVTSAQKNPTAFYLCASTDRGQSTDTQYFGPGTRLTVL.

This clone was detected only a few times. The rearrangement links TRBV28 to TRBJ1-2, with 7 bases lining up with TRBD1. V was clipped by 2 bases and J by 3 bases; unmatched bases: 9. This CDR3 is 16 amino acids long. The germline CDR1 and CDR2 sequences are MDHEN and SYDVKM. CDR3 bases: TGTGCCAGCAGTTTAAGAGGGGGCGCGTCCGACTATGGCTACACCTTC. As protein: CASSLRGGASDYGYTF.

About this clone: One end of the junction does not line up with germline, which may come from a read error. The chain is built from TRBV19 and TRBJ2-1; 7 bases are shared with TRBD2. Germline loops: CDR1 LNHDA, CDR2 SQIVND (reference sequence). This CDR3 is built from 15 residues. CDR3 residues: CASTRSGMGRPEQFF. CDR3 coding DNA: TGTGCGAGTACGCGAAGCGGGATGGGGCGGCCTGAGCAGTTCTTC. The whole variable domain, remainder taken from reference TRBV19 and TRBJ2-1, is DGGITQSPKYLFRKEGQNVTLSCEQNLNHDAMYWYRQDPGQGLRLIYYSQIVNDFQKGDIAEGYSVSREKKESFPLTVTSAQKNPTAFYLCASTRSGMGRPEQFFGPGTRLTVL.

The chain uses TRBV19 and TRBJ1-5; 9 positions match TRBD1. CDR1 and CDR2 (germline): LNHDA, SQIVND (reference sequence). The CDR3 spans 17 residues. Germline trimming cut 2 bases from V and 7 bases from J; bases unmatched to any gene: 12. The CDR3 is CASSISRTGARRQPQHF. The CDR3 DNA reads TGTGCCAGTAGTATAAGTAGGACAGGGGCTCGTAGGCAGCCCCAGCATTTT.

The V call is TRBV7-8, the J call TRBJ2-3; 13 nucleotides align to TRBD2. CDR1 and CDR2 (germline): SGHVS, FQNEAQ. This CDR3 contains 19 residues. With V trimmed by 6 bases and J by 2 bases, 14 bases remained unmatched. DNA for the CDR3: TGTGCCAGCAGTCCTCGACTAGCGGGAGGCGGTGGTGTCACAGATACGCAGTATTTT. Amino acids: CASSPRLAGGGGVTDTQYF.